The clone carrying this T cell receptor beta chain was counted a few times. Blood sampling was done at baseline, cycle 4 day 1, and cycle 7 day 1. The V and J ends lost 1 base and 0 bases, in that order; junction bases with no gene match: 2. CDR1 and CDR2 (germline): SGHRS, YFSETQ. This CDR3 comprises 17 residues. The source of the sample is a study of OX40 agonist ivuxolimab in advanced cancers. On the study more broadly: Those enrolled were roughly 85% male, with a mean age of roughly 60 years and ages from about 20 to 85.

The protocol was immunoSEQ multiplex PCR, while the TCRdb copy is restricted to in-frame clones and leaves out a portion. The table has fewer than 45,000 clones, roughly 85% seen once; the top ten hold about 16%. The V and J genes are TRBV5-1 and TRBJ2-1, with 12 bases that match TRBD2. The clonotype originates from an adult with an advanced solid tumor such as melanoma, head and neck, liver or kidney cancer. Sequenced here: CD4+ or CD8+ T cells sorted from blood, sampled in a trial of the OX40 agonist ivuxolimab. CDR3 coding DNA: TGCGCCAGCAGCTTGACTAGCGGGGGGATCTCCTACAATGAGCAGTTCTTC. This codes for CASSLTSGGISYNEQFF. Together with reference TRBV5-1 and TRBJ2-1, the CDR3 gives the full variable domain: KAGVTQTPRYLIKTRGQQVTLSCSPISGHRSVSWYQQTPGQGLQFLFEYFSETQRNKGNFPGRFSGRQFSNSRSEMNVSTLELGDSALYLCASSLTSGGISYNEQFFGPGTRLTVL.